The 22 T cell receptor beta chains below come from one sample, sequenced in a study of glioma-infiltrating T cells. Amplification of TCR alpha and beta CDR3 regions from RNA used iRepertoire nested multiplex PCR. MiXCR, run by TCRdb on the multiplex PCR reads, gives a single entry per CDR3 protein. The sample holds around 140,000 distinct CDR3 sequences; roughly two fifths are singletons and the top ten take around 18%. Input material: glioma tissue, nonneoplastic brain tissue, or PBMCs (not recorded which). These receptors all come from a human donor with low-grade glioma or glioblastoma, undergoing nonglioma brain surgery, or in good health (not recorded which).

This clonotype has more than one count but fewer than ten. The chain uses TRBV19 and TRBJ2-1; 12 nucleotides align to TRBD2. The CDR3 covers 18 residues. The V gene's germline CDR1 is LNHDA and CDR2 SQIVND (reference sequence). V was pared by 5 bases and J by 2 bases, with 10 bases of the junction left unmatched. The CDR3 DNA is TGTGCCAGTAGTCTACTAACTAGCGGGGGGATAACCTACAATGAGCAGTTCTTC. This codes for CASSLLTSGGITYNEQFF.

The chain recombines TRBV29-1 with TRBJ2-1; 10 bases match TRBD1. V shed 6 bases and J 4 bases; nucleotides not matched to a gene: 6. Germline V gives CDR1 SQVTM, CDR2 ANQGSEA. The CDR3 is 14 amino acids. In DNA form, the CDR3 reads TGCAGCGTCATGGGACAGGGGTCGTACAATGAGCAGTTCTTC. Protein: CSVMGQGSYNEQFF.

The table lists this clonotype with many counts. V is TRBV4-2 and J is TRBJ2-7; D is unclear. CDR3 length: 11 residues. Germline V gene lookup returns CDR1 LGHNA and CDR2 YNFKEQ. V was cut by 4 bases and J by 6 bases, with 7 bases left in between. This CDR3 is CASSLDAEQYF. Here the CDR3 DNA reads TGTGCCAGCAGCCTTGACGCCGAGCAGTACTTC.

This clonotype was detected ten times or more. J is TRBJ2-7 and V is TRBV20-1, with TRBD2 matching over 11 bases. Losses at the gene ends were 6 bases for V and 4 bases for J; bases not matched to a gene: 5. The CDR3 runs to 13 residues. Per germline, CDR1 DFQATT and CDR2 SNEGSKA (reference sequence). Written as DNA, the CDR3 is TGCAGTGCCAGGGGACTAGCGGATTACGAGCAGTACTTC. Translated, it gives CSARGLADYEQYF.

This clonotype was observed a few times. The chain uses TRBV6-1 and TRBJ1-2; 7 positions agree with TRBD1. This CDR3 has 15 amino acids. V lost 6 bases, J lost 2 bases, and 9 bases stayed unmatched. The germline CDR1 and CDR2 sequences are MNHNS and SASEGT. CDR3 amino acids: CASRLIGTDNYGYTF. For the CDR3, the DNA is TGTGCCAGCAGGCTAATTGGGACAGACAACTATGGCTACACCTTC.

For this clonotype: Germline is not matched at one junction end, which may reflect a read error. The genes are TRBV20-1 and TRBJ2-7; a weak D match, TRBD2 (5 bases). The length of the CDR3 is 14 residues. Per the germline V gene, CDR1 is DFQATT and CDR2 is SNEGSKA (reference sequence). The CDR3 DNA reads as TGCAGTGCTAGTGGTGTACGGGGTTCCTACGAGCAGCACTTC. Encoded protein: CSASGVRGSYEQHF.

The table lists this clonotype with a few counts. The CDR3 nucleotides read TGTGCCAGCAGCCTCAGGACTAGCCTGGATGAGCAGTTCTTC. It is translated as CASSLRTSLDEQFF. V gene TRBV3-1 combines with J gene TRBJ2-1, with TRBD2 identical over 8 bases. The CDR3 contains 14 residues. Germline lookup yields CDR1 LGHDT and CDR2 YNNKEL (reference sequence). The V segment lost 4 bases and the J segment 8 bases; nucleotides outside the gene matches: 7.

The rearrangement links TRBV24-1 to TRBJ2-7; TRBD1 agrees at 10 bases. Germline V gene data show CDR1 as KGHDR and CDR2 as SFDVKD. This CDR3 has 15 residues. V trimming: 11 bases; J trimming: 6 bases; junction bases outside the gene matches: 15. CDR3 region: CASSQDRGASGEQYF. The CDR3 coding sequence is TGTGCCAGCAGCCAGGACAGGGGGGCCTCCGGCGAGCAGTACTTC.

This clonotype has a handful of counts. V usage is TRBV28 and J usage is TRBJ1-6, with D possibly TRBD1 on 5 matching bases. The CDR3 sequence is 14 residues long. V lost 7 bases to trimming and J lost 14 bases, with 21 bases between them. Germline V gives CDR1 MDHEN, CDR2 SYDVKM. This CDR3 is CASTQVGGGRSLHF. CDR3 nucleotide sequence: TGTGCCAGCACCCAAGTGGGTGGGGGTAGGTCCCTCCACTTT.

The V gene is TRBV20-1, the J gene TRBJ2-1; no reliable D call. Germline loops: CDR1 DFQATT, CDR2 SNEGSKA (reference sequence). This CDR3 region has 12 residues. V was cut by 2 bases and J by 5 bases, with 7 bases left in between. The DNA of the CDR3 is TGCAGTGCTAGATCCCCAAACAATGAGCAGTTCTTC. Protein product: CSARSPNNEQFF.

This rearrangement joins TRBV12-5 to TRBJ2-1; TRBD2 agrees at 8 bases. The CDR3 runs 12 residues. J lost 9 bases, V lost 6 bases, and 4 bases had no gene match. Germline lookup yields CDR1 LGHNT and CDR2 FRNRAP. CDR3 amino acids: CASGGLAGEQFF. CDR3 DNA sequence: TGTGCTAGTGGCGGACTAGCAGGTGAGCAGTTCTTC.

This clonotype was picked up many times. J is TRBJ2-7 and V is TRBV20-1, with a tentative D call TRBD2 (6 bases). The V end lost 2 bases, the J end lost 12 bases, and 17 bases lay between the germline ends. CDR1 and CDR2 (germline): DFQATT, SNEGSKA (reference sequence). The CDR3 length is 12 residues. The CDR3 nucleotides are TGCAGTGCTAGATGGGGGGAGAGAGAGGCGTACTTC. The encoded protein is CSARWGEREAYF.

This clonotype was seen a few times. The CDR3 DNA follows: TGCAGTGCTAGATTAGAAAGGGCTCCTGGCTACACCTTC. It encodes CSARLERAPGYTF. This rearrangement joins TRBV20-1 to TRBJ1-2, with D uncertain. V was trimmed by 2 bases and J by 7 bases, leaving 14 bases between them. The V gene's germline CDR1 is DFQATT and CDR2 SNEGSKA (reference sequence). CDR3 length: 13 residues.

This chain uses TRBV20-1 with TRBJ2-7; D unclear. The CDR3 is 15 amino acids. Per the germline V gene, CDR1 is DFQATT and CDR2 is SNEGSKA (reference sequence). Trimming shortened V by 2 bases and J by 3 bases, and 17 bases separated the two germline ends. CDR3 bases: TGCAGTGCTAGACCGAGAGGCCACGGCGTCTACGAGCAGTACTTC. It translates to CSARPRGHGVYEQYF.

This clonotype showed up just a few times. The chain links TRBV6-6 to TRBJ2-7; D is perhaps TRBD1 or TRBD2 (6 bases each). The germline CDR1 and CDR2 sequences are MNHNY and SVGAGI (reference sequence). The germline V and J ends were trimmed by 2 bases and 6 bases, with 17 bases remaining between them. This CDR3 has 15 amino acids. DNA for the CDR3: TGTGCCAGCAGTTACAGAGGGGGGATCATCTCCGAGCAGTACTTC. It specifies CASSYRGGIISEQYF.

The chain combines TRBV7-2 with TRBJ2-1; no clear D. Germline V gives CDR1 SGHTA, CDR2 FQGNSA. The V end was cut by 0 bases, the J end by 7 bases, with 7 bases between. This CDR3 region has 13 residues. The CDR3 reads CASSLASPNEQFF. The CDR3 DNA follows: TGTGCCAGCAGCTTAGCGTCCCCTAATGAGCAGTTCTTC.

This clonotype came up a few times. V gene TRBV2 combines with J gene TRBJ1-5; the D gene is possibly TRBD1 (6 bases). Germline assignment: CDR1 SNHLY and CDR2 FYNNEI. This CDR3 is built from 12 residues. V was trimmed by 11 bases and J by 4 bases, leaving 12 bases between them. CDR3 amino acids: CAEGGANQPQHF. CDR3 bases: TGTGCCGAGGGGGGTGCAAATCAGCCCCAGCATTTT.

This clonotype has only a few counts. This chain uses TRBV15 with TRBJ2-3, with a weak D call TRBD1 (5 bases). The CDR3 consists of 16 residues. CDR1 and CDR2 (germline): LNHNV, YYDKDF (reference sequence). V was pared by 5 bases and J by 2 bases, with 17 bases between. The CDR3 DNA reads TGTGCCACCAGCCCGAGGATCCAGGGCGTCACAGATACGCAGTATTTT. It specifies CATSPRIQGVTDTQYF. The variable domain in full, with the rest retrieved from reference TRBV15 and TRBJ2-3, is DAMVIQNPRYQVTQFGKPVTLSCSQTLNHNVMYWYQQKSSQAPKLLFHYYDKDFNNEADTPDNFQSRRPNTSFCFLDIRSPGLGDTAMYLCATSPRIQGVTDTQYFGPGTRLTVL.

This chain connects TRBV12-3 or TRBV12-4 to TRBJ1-2; unclear D gene. The V end lost 3 bases, the J end lost 6 bases, and 14 bases lay between the germline ends. This CDR3 region has 14 residues. CDR3 DNA: TGTGCCAGCAGTTTCCAGGAAAATGGGCATGGCTACACCTTC. Translating gives CASSFQENGHGYTF.

This sequence joins TRBV10-1 and TRBJ1-4, with a possible D match to TRBD1 (6 bases). The V end was cut by 3 bases, the J end by 7 bases, with 15 bases between. Germline V CDR1 and CDR2: WNHNN, SYGVQD (reference sequence). The CDR3 has 15 residues. Here the CDR3 DNA reads TGCGCCAGCAGTGACGGCAGGGGACGCAGTGAAAAACTGTTTTTT. The encoded protein is CASSDGRGRSEKLFF.

The rearrangement uses TRBV6-1 and TRBJ2-3, with TRBD2 identical over 7 bases. The CDR3 is made up of 15 amino acids. The germline CDR1 and CDR2 sequences are MNHNS and SASEGT. With 6 bases clipped from V and 5 bases from J, the junction kept 11 bases outside the gene matches. The CDR3 DNA sequence: TGTGCCAGCAGCTCCGGGAGGCTTTACAGAGATACGCAGTATTTT. Translating it yields CASSSGRLYRDTQYF.

This clonotype was seen a few times. The chain employs TRBV6-6 and TRBJ1-4; unclear D gene. The germline V gene encodes CDR1 MNHNY and CDR2 SVGAGI (reference sequence). CDR3 length equals 13 residues. Trimming cost V 0 bases and J 3 bases, with 2 bases left between them. The CDR3 reads CASSYSANEKLFF. For the CDR3, the DNA is TGTGCCAGCAGTTACTCAGCTAATGAAAAACTGTTTTTT.